This passage covers 31 T cell receptor beta chains from one sample sequenced in a study of T cell clonotyping in hematopoietic cell transplantation. Specified time point: recipient sample about 28 days before transplant, after cytoreduction. TCRdb's copy holds only in-frame clones and misses some; the assay was immunoSEQ multiplex PCR. The sample consists of about 29,000 clones, roughly 80% of them appearing once. This specimen consisted of peripheral blood mononuclear cells, obtained before stem cell transplant. The receptors come from a young woman with chronic myeloid leukemia. Some clones in this sample may be carry-over from other donors' samples.

The chain recombines TRBV7-2 with TRBJ2-2; TRBD2 matches 7 bases. Germline trimming cut 5 bases from V and 5 bases from J; bases unmatched to any gene: 11. This CDR3 region has 16 residues. Germline values: CDR1 SGHTA, CDR2 FQGNSA. The CDR3 here is CASSGSSGSGTGELFF. In DNA, the CDR3 is TGTGCCAGCAGCGGATCTAGCGGTTCGGGGACCGGGGAGCTGTTTTTT.

In its sample, this clone was seen once. The chain combines TRBV28 with TRBJ1-5; D remains ambiguous. Trimming took off 2 bases at V and 1 base at J, with 15 bases between the two ends. Germline CDR1 is MDHEN and CDR2 is SYDVKM. The CDR3 has 17 residues. The CDR3 region is CASSLPTHQDSNQPQHF. DNA for the CDR3: TGTGCCAGCAGTTTACCAACACACCAGGACAGCAATCAGCCCCAGCATTTT.

This clone was counted a single time. V and J are TRBV5-1 and TRBJ1-2; 8 nucleotides line up with TRBD1. From germline, CDR1 is SGHRS and CDR2 YFSETQ. This CDR3 is built from 13 residues. J was trimmed by 8 bases and V by 2 bases; bases with no gene match: 5. CDR3 loop: CASSLDRGRGYTF. CDR3 in DNA: TGCGCCAGCAGCTTAGACAGGGGAAGGGGCTACACCTTC. The full variable domain, in which reference TRBV5-1 and TRBJ1-2 provide the parts outside the CDR3, is KAGVTQTPRYLIKTRGQQVTLSCSPISGHRSVSWYQQTPGQGLQFLFEYFSETQRNKGNFPGRFSGRQFSNSRSEMNVSTLELGDSALYLCASSLDRGRGYTFGSGTRLTVV.

In its sample, this clone was seen once. This chain links TRBV5-6 with TRBJ2-2; D ambiguous. The CDR3 length is 18 residues. Germline CDR1 is SGHDT and CDR2 is YYEEEE. The V and J ends lost 0 bases and 6 bases respectively, with 21 bases between them. The CDR3 DNA sequence: TGTGCCAGCAGCTTGGGGCTTGGGTTCGGAAACAGTCCCGGGGAGCTGTTTTTT. It yields the protein CASSLGLGFGNSPGELFF.

The V and J genes are TRBV29-1 and TRBJ1-5, with a possible D match to TRBD1 (6 bases). The CDR3 is made up of 14 amino acids. With 1 base removed from V and 6 bases from J, the gap between germline ends came to 13 bases. CDR1 is SQVTM and CDR2 is ANQGSEA in the germline V gene. In DNA form, the CDR3 reads TGCAGCGTTGAAGTCGGGGGGGCGGGTCAGCCCCAGCATTTT. Amino acid sequence: CSVEVGGAGQPQHF.

The chain links TRBV6-5 to TRBJ2-3; D remains ambiguous. Germline values: CDR1 MNHEY, CDR2 SVGAGI. With 2 bases removed from V and 1 base from J, the gap between germline ends came to 10 bases. CDR3 length: 15 residues. CDR3 nucleotide sequence: TGTGCCAGCAGTTACCGGCTGTCGGGCACAGATACGCAGTATTTT. It translates to CASSYRLSGTDTQYF.

V and J are TRBV4-1 and TRBJ2-3; D could derive from TRBD1 or TRBD2 (6 bases each). The CDR3 has 19 residues. Trimming left V 0 bases short and J 5 bases short, with 24 bases between. Germline CDR1 MGHRA, CDR2 YSYEKL. As DNA, the CDR3 is TGCGCCAGCAGCCAAGAAGGGTGGGGGGCCAGTGGTATCCGAGATACGCAGTATTTT. Residues: CASSQEGWGASGIRDTQYF.

V is TRBV11-2 and J is TRBJ2-7, with TRBD2 matching 9 bases. CDR3 size: 15 residues. V was pared by 2 bases and J by 5 bases, with 7 bases of the junction left unmatched. Germline CDR1 and CDR2: SGHAT and FQNNGV. The CDR3 bases are TGTGCCAGCAGCTTAAGGCGGGGGGGCCAAAACGAGCAGTACGTC. Translating it yields CASSLRRGGQNEQYV.

V usage is TRBV6-5 and J usage is TRBJ2-7; TRBD1 agrees at 9 bases. The CDR3 runs 15 residues. The germline V gene has CDR1 MNHEY and CDR2 SVGAGI. V dropped 7 bases and J dropped 6; count of bases not matched to a gene: 13. The CDR3 DNA reads TGTGCCAGCAAGGGACAGGGTCAAATAACGGTCGAGCAGTACTTC. Encoded protein: CASKGQGQITVEQYF.

The chain has TRBV29-1 and TRBJ1-1; 9 bases align to TRBD1. Looked up from germline, CDR1 is SQVTM and CDR2 is ANQGSEA. V trimming: 7 bases; J trimming: 4 bases; junction bases outside the gene matches: 4. The CDR3 spans 12 residues. CDR3 region: CSAATGGTEAFF. The CDR3 DNA follows: TGCAGCGCCGCGACAGGGGGCACTGAAGCTTTCTTT. The entire variable domain, with the rest obtained from reference TRBV29-1 and TRBJ1-1, is as follows: SAVISQKPSRDICQRGTSLTIQCQVDSQVTMMFWYRQQPGQSLTLIATANQGSEATYESGFVIDKFPISRPNLTFSTLTVSNMSPEDSSIYLCSAATGGTEAFFGQGTRLTVV.

The CDR3 DNA reads as TGTGCCAGCAGCTCCGACGGTGGCTACACCTTC. Its protein is CASSSDGGYTF. V is TRBV4-2 and J is TRBJ1-2; D gene ambiguous. Germline values: CDR1 LGHNA, CDR2 YNFKEQ. V lost 5 bases and J lost 7, with 8 bases in between. CDR3 length: 11 residues.

The genes are TRBV29-1 and TRBJ1-2; D may be TRBD1 (5 bases). The CDR3 contains 14 residues. Germline V gene lookup returns CDR1 SQVTM and CDR2 ANQGSEA. V was trimmed by 6 bases and J by 4 bases, leaving 18 bases between them. The CDR3 sequence is CSVYGAGSPYGYTF. CDR3 nucleotides: TGCAGCGTCTACGGGGCAGGGAGTCCCTATGGCTACACCTTC.

For the CDR3, the DNA is TGTGCCAGCAGTACAGGCTTGCATTCCATACGGGAGCAGTACTTC. Protein: CASSTGLHSIREQYF. V gene TRBV6-5 combines with J gene TRBJ2-7; possibly TRBD1 for D (5 bases). The length of the CDR3 is 15 residues. Germline CDR1 MNHEY, CDR2 SVGAGI. V was clipped by 5 bases and J by 7 bases, with 21 bases between them.

V gene TRBV30 combines with J gene TRBJ2-7; the match to TRBD1 covers 7 bases. The length of the CDR3 is 13 residues. Germline V gene lookup returns CDR1 GTSNPN and CDR2 SVGIG (reference sequence). J gave up 3 bases and V 4 bases, and 6 bases lay outside the gene matches. Here the CDR3 DNA reads TGTGCCTGGAATCGGGACAGCCACTACGAGCAGTACTTC. It codes for CAWNRDSHYEQYF.

This chain uses TRBV10-3 with TRBJ2-3; tentatively, D is TRBD1 (7 bases). With 6 bases removed from V and 3 bases from J, the gap between germline ends came to 13 bases. The length of the CDR3 is 14 residues. Germline assignment: CDR1 ENHRY and CDR2 SYGVKD. This CDR3 reads CAISRQGGTDTQYF. CDR3 DNA: TGTGCCATCAGCCGACAGGGAGGAACAGATACGCAGTATTTT.

This chain connects TRBV27 to TRBJ2-7; 15 positions agree with TRBD2. Germline V gives CDR1 MNHEY, CDR2 SMNVEV (reference sequence). This CDR3 has 16 residues. With 5 bases clipped from V and 7 bases from J, the junction kept 9 bases outside the gene matches. The CDR3 coding sequence is TGTGCCAGCAGTCTGGGGACTAGCGGGGGGCCTGGGGAGCAGTACTTC. This codes for CASSLGTSGGPGEQYF.

This clone was observed once. The J gene is TRBJ2-3, the V gene TRBV5-1; 8 bases match TRBD2. This CDR3 has 14 amino acids. Looked up from germline, CDR1 is SGHRS and CDR2 is YFSETQ. V gave up 0 bases and J gave up 4 bases; unmatched junction bases: 1. CDR3 DNA sequence: TGCGCCAGCAGCTTGGGGCGGGGGGCAGATACGCAGTATTTT. As protein: CASSLGRGADTQYF.

This rearrangement joins TRBV30 to TRBJ1-6, with TRBD1 as a possible D gene (6 bases). Between the trimmed V and J ends, which lost 5 bases and 9 bases, there was a span of 14 bases. This CDR3 spans 13 amino acids. CDR1 is GTSNPN and CDR2 is SVGIG in the germline V gene (reference sequence). In DNA form, the CDR3 reads TGTGCCTGGGAAGGACAGTTAGCTTCACCCCTCCACTTT. This translates into CAWEGQLASPLHF.

The rearrangement uses TRBV6-4 and TRBJ1-2, with D possibly matching TRBD1 (6 bases). V was shortened by 3 bases and J by 4 bases, with 9 bases between the two germline ends. Germline values: CDR1 MRHNA, CDR2 SNTAGT. The CDR3 loop spans 13 amino acids. Here the CDR3 reads CASSEGGLYGYTF. The CDR3 DNA reads TGTGCCAGCAGTGAAGGGGGTCTCTATGGCTACACCTTC.

In this sample, this clone turned up once. The chain recombines TRBV5-1 with TRBJ2-6; weak D call: TRBD1 (5 bases). The CDR3 covers 14 residues. Germline CDR1 is SGHRS and CDR2 is YFSETQ. The V gene lost 0 bases and the J gene lost 5 bases, with 6 bases spanning the gap. For the CDR3, the DNA is TGCGCCAGCAGCTTGGCAGGGCGGGCCAACGTCCTGACTTTC. Its protein is CASSLAGRANVLTF.

This sequence joins TRBV2 and TRBJ2-2; possible D gene TRBD1, 5 bases. CDR1 and CDR2 (germline): SNHLY, FYNNEI. V was cut by 6 bases and J by 2 bases, with 10 bases left in between. This CDR3 is built from 14 residues. The CDR3 protein is CASSPDTNTGELFF. The CDR3 DNA is TGTGCCAGCAGCCCGGACACTAACACCGGGGAGCTGTTTTTT.

The chain combines TRBV27 with TRBJ2-3; 8 positions match TRBD2. This CDR3 has 14 residues. Germline values: CDR1 MNHEY, CDR2 SMNVEV (reference sequence). The V gene end was trimmed by 7 bases and the J gene end by 3 bases; junction bases not matched to a gene: 6. CDR3 protein: CASNIGGETDTQYF. The DNA for the CDR3 is TGTGCCAGCAATATCGGGGGGGAGACAGATACGCAGTATTTT.

V and J are TRBV19 and TRBJ1-5, with D maybe TRBD1 (6 bases). The V end lost 6 bases, the J end lost 0 bases, and 12 bases lay between the germline ends. Germline-derived CDR1 and CDR2 are LNHDA and SQIVND (reference sequence). This CDR3 has 15 amino acids. CDR3 coding DNA: TGTGCCAGTAGCGGACAGCAATATAGCAATCAGCCCCAGCATTTT. This sequence encodes CASSGQQYSNQPQHF.

The sample holds a few counts of this clone. J is TRBJ1-6 and V is TRBV27, with D possibly TRBD1 on 5 matching bases. CDR1 is MNHEY, CDR2 SMNVEV, per germline (reference sequence). Trimming pared 6 bases from V and 8 bases from J, leaving 14 bases between. The CDR3 is 14 residues long. The CDR3 region is CASRPQGSDSPLHF. Here the CDR3 DNA reads TGTGCCAGCAGACCGCAGGGAAGTGATTCACCCCTCCACTTT.

J is TRBJ2-3 and V is TRBV4-1; TRBD2 matches at 9 bases. The CDR3 is made up of 18 amino acids. Germline V gene lookup returns CDR1 MGHRA and CDR2 YSYEKL. With 4 bases clipped from V and 2 bases from J, the junction kept 13 bases outside the gene matches. CDR3 region: CASSRSGGGGGFTDTQYF. The DNA of the CDR3 is TGCGCCAGCAGCCGGTCAGGTGGCGGGGGGGGTTTCACAGATACGCAGTATTTT.

The chain is built from TRBV6-6 and TRBJ1-5; 8 nucleotides align to TRBD1. J lost 6 bases, V lost 2 bases, and 6 bases had no gene match. CDR1 is MNHNY, CDR2 SVGAGI, per germline (reference sequence). This CDR3 is built from 15 residues. This chain's CDR3 is CASSYSQGAAQPQHF. In nucleotides, the CDR3 is TGTGCCAGCAGTTACAGTCAGGGGGCGGCTCAGCCCCAGCATTTT.

The chain couples TRBV27 to TRBJ1-5; D call uncertain. Germline CDR1 and CDR2: MNHEY and SMNVEV (reference sequence). This CDR3 contains 16 residues. V was trimmed by 1 base and J by 0 bases, leaving 10 bases between them. In nucleotides, the CDR3 is TGTGCCAGCAGTTTATTCTCCAGATATAGCAATCAGCCCCAGCATTTT. The encoded protein is CASSLFSRYSNQPQHF.

The gene calls are TRBV7-2 and TRBJ1-2; D is possibly TRBD1 (6 bases). V gave up 4 bases and J gave up 4 bases, with 10 bases separating them. Per germline, CDR1 SGHTA and CDR2 FQGNSA. The CDR3 contains 13 residues. CDR3 sequence: CASSSQGIYGYTF. The CDR3 nucleotides are TGTGCCAGCAGCTCACAGGGTATCTATGGCTACACCTTC.

The rearrangement uses TRBV11-2 and TRBJ2-7; unclear D gene. The germline V and J ends were trimmed by 1 base and 1 base, with 8 bases remaining between them. Germline CDR1 SGHAT, CDR2 FQNNGV. The length of the CDR3 is 14 residues. For the CDR3, the DNA is TGTGCCAGCAGCTTAGGGCGGTTTTCCTACGAGCAGTACTTC. Translating gives CASSLGRFSYEQYF.

This clone was counted a few times. The rearrangement joins TRBV5-6 to TRBJ1-2; D gene uncertain. Trimming pared 2 bases from V and 8 bases from J, leaving 13 bases between. CDR3 length: 13 residues. Germline assignment: CDR1 SGHDT and CDR2 YYEEEE. The CDR3 coding sequence is TGTGCCAGCAGCTTTTCGCCGTCGGGGGGCTACACCTTC. Translated: CASSFSPSGGYTF.

V is TRBV6-5 and J is TRBJ2-3, with a weak D call TRBD1 (5 bases). Germline loops: CDR1 MNHEY, CDR2 SVGAGI. This CDR3 contains 10 residues. The ends were cut back, 7 bases at V and 6 bases at J, with 5 bases in the middle. The DNA for the CDR3 is TGTGCCAGCAAGGGGGATACGCAGTATTTT. This encodes CASKGDTQYF.